This T cell receptor beta chain was recovered during a study of PD-L1 blockade in urothelial cancer. Overall study: Males with urothelial cancer arising in the bladder constituted about 85% of the roughly 29 patients. Between 0 and 3 prior chemotherapy regimens had been given to patients. Blood-derived samples held a median around 140,000 T cells. Study results and caveats: Clonality of blood TCR below the median before treatment predicted better survival.

CDR1 SGHNT and CDR2 YYREEE come from the germline V gene (reference sequence). V lost 4 bases, J lost 0 bases, and 7 bases stayed unmatched. This CDR3 is 15 amino acids long. About this clone: Its antigen is not known.

Time point in this sample: peripheral blood 6 weeks after treatment start. Measured with immunoSEQ multiplex PCR; TCRdb has only the in-frame clones, and not every one. The data hold 75,000 to 95,000 clones, with 80% to 95% observed a single time. The clonotype originates from a woman of 80 years or more with urothelial cancer. V gene TRBV5-4 combines with J gene TRBJ2-7; 7 nucleotides line up with TRBD1. Sequenced here: PBMCs, sampled around atezolizumab (anti-PD-L1) treatment. The DNA for the CDR3 is TGTGCCAGCAGCCCTCCGGGACAGAGCTCCTACGAGCAGTACTTC. It yields the protein CASSPPGQSSYEQYF.